Sequencing of this T cell receptor (beta chain) was carried out in a study of blood T cell repertoires in COVID-19. In the study overall: Acute and convalescent COVID-19 samples came from the United States, Italy and Spain. T cells, B-cell-depleted T cells, or PBMCs supplied cDNA or gDNA.

V lost 0 bases to trimming and J lost 5 bases, with 10 bases between them. This CDR3 has 14 residues. Germline assignment: CDR1 SGHDT and CDR2 YYEEEE. Original processing notes: Reference gene primer amplification gave estimated nucleated cell counts. Assay used: immunoSEQ multiplex PCR; TCRdb lists only in-frame clones, some missing. D and trimming were read from the DNA, whereas the V and J calls and clone size are those reported in that table. The table lists 150,000 to 200,000 clones, about 83% of them singletons, with 8% to 9.5% in the top ten. The chain carries TRBV5-6 and TRBJ2-3; possibly TRBD2 for D (5 bases). The sequencing input was peripheral blood. This TCR was recovered from a man in his 60s with acute or convalescent COVID-19. CDR3 sequence (DNA): TGTGCCAGCAGCTTGGCGGCAGAGGGAGATACGCAGTATTTT. Encoded protein: CASSLAAEGDTQYF. The variable domain in full, completed from reference TRBV5-6 and TRBJ2-3, reads DAGVTQSPTHLIKTRGQQVTLRCSPKSGHDTVSWYQQALGQGPQFIFQYYEEEERQRGNFPDRFSGHQFPNYSSELNVNALLLGDSALYLCASSLAAEGDTQYFGPGTRLTVL.